These T cell receptor beta chains were read from a single sample in a study of cytomegalovirus exposure and HLA in healthy donors. Libraries were prepared by immunoSEQ multiplex PCR; TCRdb keeps only in-frame clonotypes and omits some of them. Seen here are hundreds of thousands of clones, approximately 83% observed once, and the top ten hold roughly 1.2%. Sequencing was done on a sample of PBMCs. These receptor sequences come from a woman aged 25 to 39 in good health and CMV-seropositive. The CDR3 runs from the conserved cysteine through the conserved F or W. A D gene is named only where the DNA matches it firmly. The listing skips clone size in some rows; elsewhere it reads once, few, many or a size class.

V gene	J gene	D gene	clone size	CDR3 protein	CDR3 DNA
TRBV5-1	TRBJ2-1	.	.	CASNFRGESSYNEQFF	TGCGCCAGCAACTTCCGCGGGGAGAGCTCCTACAATGAGCAGTTCTTC
TRBV29-1	TRBJ2-3	TRBD1	few	CSARRDRVGDTQYF	TGCAGCGCAAGACGGGACAGGGTAGGAGATACGCAGTATTTT
TRBV5-1	TRBJ2-7	.	.	CASRFTFGAGSYEQYF	TGCGCCAGCAGATTTACCTTCGGGGCGGGGTCCTACGAGCAGTACTTC
TRBV11-3	TRBJ2-1	TRBD2	.	CASSRSGSPNEQFF	TGTGCCAGCAGCCGGAGCGGGAGTCCCAATGAGCAGTTCTTC
TRBV19	TRBJ2-6	.	.	CASSILSGTGANVLTF	TGTGCCAGTAGTATCCTATCAGGGACTGGGGCCAACGTCCTGACTTTC
TRBV6-5	TRBJ2-3	.	.	CASSYSVGFTDTQYF	TGTGCCAGCAGTTACAGCGTCGGTTTCACAGATACGCAGTATTTT
TRBV30	TRBJ1-1	TRBD1	.	CAWSYDRGTEAFF	TGTGCCTGGAGCTACGACAGGGGGACTGAAGCTTTCTTT
TRBV12-5	TRBJ2-1	.	few	CASGLFGSYNEQFF	TGTGCTAGTGGTTTGTTCGGTTCCTACAATGAGCAGTTCTTC
TRBV28	TRBJ1-5	TRBD1	.	CASSGQGGQPQHF	TGTGCCAGCAGTGGACAGGGTGGTCAGCCCCAGCATTTT
TRBV5-6	TRBJ2-1	.	.	CASSLASYNEQFF	TGTGCCAGCAGCTTGGCCTCTTACAATGAGCAGTTCTTC
TRBV18	TRBJ1-5	.	.	CASSTRESGQPQHF	TGTGCCAGCTCCACTCGGGAGTCGGGTCAGCCCCAGCATTTT
TRBV6-5	TRBJ1-5	TRBD1	.	CASSYRQGDQPQHF	TGTGCCAGCAGTTACAGACAGGGGGATCAGCCCCAGCATTTT
TRBV27	TRBJ2-1	TRBD2	.	CASSLPTSGRFPYNEQFF	TGTGCCAGCAGTTTACCCACTAGCGGGAGGTTCCCCTACAATGAGCAGTTCTTC
TRBV6-4	TRBJ2-1	TRBD2	.	CASSDSLAAYSYNEQFF	TGTGCCAGCAGTGACTCTCTAGCGGCATACTCCTACAATGAGCAGTTCTTC
TRBV5-1	TRBJ2-1	TRBD2	.	CASSSSIAGGEDEQFF	TGCGCCAGCAGCTCGTCGATAGCGGGAGGAGAGGATGAGCAGTTCTTC